The 18 T cell receptor beta chains reported below all come from one sample, sequenced in a study of control samples from healthy donors and cancer patients. Clones were read by immunoSEQ multiplex PCR, and TCRdb kept only the in-frame ones, dropping some. The sample shows more than 85,000 clones, around 87% of them seen only once. The source material was PBMCs. These receptor sequences come from a woman aged 55-69 years with lung cancer.

V gene TRBV7-8 combines with J gene TRBJ1-6; unclear D gene. V was trimmed by 2 bases and J by 8 bases, leaving 13 bases between them. The CDR3 totals 15 residues. Looked up from germline, CDR1 is SGHVS and CDR2 is FQNEAQ. This chain's CDR3 is CASSLSGFSDSPLHF. The CDR3 DNA follows: TGTGCCAGCAGCTTAAGCGGATTTTCGGATTCACCCCTCCACTTT.

This clone was picked up a small number of times. The genes are TRBV11-2 and TRBJ1-2; no reliable D call. Germline CDR1 and CDR2: SGHAT and FQNNGV. Trimming took 0 bases from V and 0 from J, leaving 14 bases between them. This CDR3 comprises 17 residues. The CDR3 coding sequence is TGTGCCAGCAGCTTAGAGATGGCGACCATAACTAACTATGGCTACACCTTC. It translates to CASSLEMATITNYGYTF.

This chain uses TRBV20-1 with TRBJ2-7; 7 bases are shared with TRBD1. The junction had 10 bases not matched to a gene; V was cut back by 3 bases and J by 2 bases. This CDR3 contains 15 residues. CDR1 and CDR2 (germline): DFQATT, SNEGSKA (reference sequence). This chain's CDR3 is CSASPPGQVAYEQYF. The DNA of the CDR3 is TGCAGTGCTAGTCCTCCAGGACAGGTCGCCTACGAGCAGTACTTC.

The chain carries TRBV7-9 and TRBJ2-2, with D possibly being TRBD1 (6 bases). Trimming cost V 9 bases and J 0 bases, with 11 bases left between them. This CDR3 contains 14 residues. The germline gives CDR1 SEHNR, CDR2 FQNEAQ (reference sequence). The CDR3 DNA sequence: TGTGCCAGTACGACAGGTTCGAACACCGGGGAGCTGTTTTTT. It translates to CASTTGSNTGELFF.

V and J are TRBV12-3 or TRBV12-4 and TRBJ2-7; D gene uncertain. The CDR3 has 12 residues. Trimming stripped 7 bases from V and 2 bases from J, with 9 bases between. The CDR3 here is CASKGQTYEQYF. For the CDR3, the DNA is TGTGCCAGCAAGGGCCAGACCTACGAGCAGTACTTC.

The chain is built from TRBV5-4 and TRBJ2-1, with a weak D call TRBD1 (6 bases). The CDR3 covers 13 residues. With 4 bases removed from V and 15 bases from J, the gap between germline ends came to 20 bases. In germline, CDR1 is SGHNT, CDR2 YYREEE (reference sequence). The CDR3 region has the DNA TGTGCCAGCAGCGGATGGGGGACACCGGTTCGGTTCTTC. Residues: CASSGWGTPVRFF.

The V call is TRBV12-3 or TRBV12-4, the J call TRBJ2-5, with D possibly matching TRBD1 (5 bases). Trimming cost V 6 bases and J 4 bases, with 12 bases left between them. The CDR3 consists of 13 residues. The CDR3 here is CASSPADIETQYF. In DNA form, the CDR3 reads TGTGCCAGCAGCCCCGCGGACATAGAGACCCAGTACTTC.

This clone was counted once. The V gene is TRBV12-3 or TRBV12-4, the J gene TRBJ1-5; D not certain. The CDR3 is made up of 12 amino acids. V lost 10 bases and J 6 bases, leaving 13 bases between the germline ends. The CDR3 region is CATRIGGQPQHF. The CDR3 region has the DNA TGTGCCACCCGAATTGGCGGTCAGCCCCAGCATTTT.

The V call is TRBV10-3, the J call TRBJ2-1, with unresolved D. The CDR3 contains 17 residues. The germline V gene encodes CDR1 ENHRY and CDR2 SYGVKD. Trimming shortened V by 0 bases and J by 3 bases, and 15 bases separated the two germline ends. The CDR3 loop is CAISESKGGDLYNEQFF. Here the CDR3 DNA reads TGTGCCATCAGTGAGTCGAAGGGCGGTGACCTCTACAATGAGCAGTTCTTC.

The chain combines TRBV11-2 with TRBJ2-2; D unresolved. Germline values: CDR1 SGHAT, CDR2 FQNNGV. Deletions cut 2 bases from V and 5 bases from J, with 6 bases between. The CDR3 loop spans 13 amino acids. The CDR3 DNA reads TGTGCCAGCAGCTTATGGGGAACCGGGGAGCTGTTTTTT. It codes for CASSLWGTGELFF.

In the case of this clone: Distinct nucleotide sequences in the sample also encode this CDR3. The chain recombines TRBV6-4 with TRBJ1-1; the D gene is possibly TRBD1 (6 bases). V was trimmed by 6 bases and J by 3 bases, leaving 11 bases between them. There are 13 residues in the CDR3. Germline loops: CDR1 MRHNA, CDR2 SNTAGT. The CDR3, as DNA: TGTGCCAGCAGCCTACAGGGTGACACTGAAGCTTTCTTT. Translated, it gives CASSLQGDTEAFF.

This clone was detected a few times. The V call is TRBV5-3, the J call TRBJ1-1; 9 positions match TRBD1. TRBV5-3 is marked as an open reading frame, function uncertain. The V segment lost 0 bases and the J segment 4 bases; nucleotides outside the gene matches: 7. The CDR3 sequence is 16 residues long. In DNA, the CDR3 is TGTGCCAGAAGCTTGGACGGGACAGGGAAATCCACTGAAGCTTTCTTT. It translates to CARSLDGTGKSTEAFF.

The chain has TRBV27 and TRBJ1-3; D is undetermined. The CDR3 contains 14 residues. V was cut by 4 bases and J by 1 base, with 8 bases left in between. The germline V gene encodes CDR1 MNHEY and CDR2 SMNVEV (reference sequence). In DNA, the CDR3 is TGTGCCAGCAGTTCACCGGGATCTGGAAACACCATATATTTT. This encodes CASSSPGSGNTIYF.

The chain carries TRBV29-1 and TRBJ1-2, with 8 bases aligning to TRBD1. The J segment lost 0 bases and the V segment lost 6 bases, leaving 9 bases of the junction unmatched. Germline-derived CDR1 and CDR2 are SQVTM and ANQGSEA. The CDR3 loop spans 15 amino acids. CDR3: CSVRGTGDTNYGYTF. DNA of the CDR3: TGCAGCGTCCGGGGGACAGGCGACACTAACTATGGCTACACCTTC.

This chain uses TRBV19 with TRBJ2-7; D call uncertain. Deletions cut 5 bases from V and 3 bases from J, with 11 bases between. Germline V CDR1 and CDR2: LNHDA, SQIVND (reference sequence). The CDR3 sequence is 13 residues long. The CDR3, as DNA: TGTGCCAGTAGTGCTAACCTTTTCTACGAGCAGTACTTC. This sequence encodes CASSANLFYEQYF.

Only one count was recorded for this clone. The chain combines TRBV18 with TRBJ1-5; D not certain. Germline loops: CDR1 KGHSH, CDR2 LQKENI. The length of the CDR3 is 15 residues. The germline V and J ends were trimmed by 1 base and 3 bases, with 10 bases remaining between them. CDR3 sequence: CASSPLRTDNQPQHF. For the CDR3, the DNA is TGTGCCAGCTCACCACTTCGAACAGACAATCAGCCCCAGCATTTT.

The CDR3: CASSLQGGINTEAFF. The CDR3 DNA follows: TGTGCCAGCAGCTTACAGGGGGGAATAAACACTGAAGCTTTCTTT. The chain recombines TRBV11-3 with TRBJ1-1; 7 bases agree with TRBD1. Germline-derived CDR1 and CDR2 are SGHNT and YENEEA. The J segment lost 2 bases and the V segment lost 2 bases, leaving 5 bases of the junction unmatched. The CDR3 sequence is 15 residues long.

The chain's CDR3 is CASSERLAGGYEQYF. For the CDR3, the DNA is TGTGCCAGCAGTGAAAGACTAGCGGGAGGCTACGAGCAGTACTTC. This chain links TRBV6-1 with TRBJ2-7; 13 bases fit TRBD2. With 2 bases clipped from V and 3 bases from J, the junction kept 1 base outside the gene matches. Per germline, CDR1 MNHNS and CDR2 SASEGT. The CDR3 spans 15 residues.